This T cell receptor beta chain is from a study of blood T cell repertoires in COVID-19 (dated by TCRdb to about 2020). About the investigation overall: Collaborator samples came from the United States, Italy and Spain and covered acute and convalescent phases of COVID-19. The material from the prospective study consisted of cDNA or gDNA derived from T cells, B-cell-depleted T cells, or PBMCs. The dataset comprised deeply sampled blood TCRbeta repertoires from subjects exposed to, actively infected with, or recovered from COVID-19. The repertoires were released in a freely available public database meant as a resource for research on the immune response to SARS-CoV-2. The samples were drawn from two sources: the first 160 participants of the ongoing ImmuneRACE study, and 1,000 to 1,500 subjects contributed by 6 global collaborators. The sample metadata nearly always contained a de-identified subject ID, COVID-19 status, age in years and sex. Where HLA class I and class II types were available, the types were taken from metadata supplied by the sample provider, not from assay-based typing.

Here is what the overall study found, with its caveats: The amount of clinical and demographic metadata varied by source and participant and was provided uncurated.

The collaborating institutions used their own protocols to collect whole blood in K2EDTA tubes. Collaborator samples were shipped for TCRbeta analysis as frozen whole blood, isolated PBMCs, or DNA extracted from either sample type. The immunoSEQ Assay, a bias-controlled multiplex PCR, was used to amplify TCRbeta CDR3 regions from genomic DNA. The paper's processing steps were these. Within the assay, amplification of reference gene primers was used to estimate how many nucleated cells each sample contained. To quantify the absolute abundance of each unique TCRbeta CDR3 rearrangement, sequence reads were collapsed and filtered. For each sample, productive Simpson clonality was calculated as the square root of Simpson's diversity index over productive rearrangements. TCRdb holds this immuneACCESS table with in-frame rearrangements only. Some clones are missing; in checked studies, unresolved V genes explain under half, and the rest has no known cause. Clone size and V and J calls were adopted from that table, with D and trimming inferred from the DNA. Recorded for this sample are fewer than 80,000 clones; roughly 89% of them occurred a single time. The biggest ten clones account for about 5.4% of the sample.

Its CDR3 holds 13 amino acids, cysteine through phenylalanine. The read is trimmed to its CDR3 DNA, 39 bases read in frame from base 1. CDR1 and CDR2 are read off the germline V gene (reference sequence) as LGHDT and YNNKEL. Trimming at the junction amounts to 1 base on V and 7 bases on J, and the germline ends lie 8 bases apart. As concerns this clone: This clone's antigen is unknown. No base qualities exist here, and no much larger clone lies one base off it.

Sequenced material: peripheral blood. The chain couples TRBV3-1 (or the pseudogene TRBV3-2) to TRBJ1-3; 5 matching bases give a weak D call of TRBD1. The sequence came from a human donor in a cohort sampled during active COVID-19. The DNA sequence is TGTGCCAGCAGCCAAGGGCAGGGTAACACCATATATTTT. Protein translation: CASSQGQGNTIYF.